The 3 T cell receptor beta chains below were found in one sample sequenced in a study of shared T cell receptors in the human thymus. Sequencing used immunoSEQ multiplex PCR; TCRdb keeps in-frame clones, though not all of them. This table has hundreds of thousands of clones, 95% appearing once. Source material: thymocytes. Receptors were obtained from a human donor.

The chain recombines TRBV27 with TRBJ1-5, with D perhaps TRBD1 (5 bases). The CDR3 is made up of 13 amino acids. V was pared by 2 bases and J by 5 bases, with 7 bases between. In germline, CDR1 is MNHEY, CDR2 SMNVEV (reference sequence). Here the CDR3 reads CASSLMGDQPQHF. The CDR3, as DNA: TGTGCCAGCAGTTTAATGGGGGATCAGCCCCAGCATTTT.

The gene calls are TRBV23-1 and TRBJ1-5; 7 bases agree with TRBD1. TRBV23-1 is an open reading frame, and its role is uncertain. The CDR3 loop spans 15 amino acids. With V trimmed by 11 bases and J by 4 bases, 14 bases remained unmatched. The CDR3, as DNA: TGCGCCGTTACAATGCGGGACAGCCGTAATCAGCCCCAGCATTTT. It specifies CAVTMRDSRNQPQHF.

The chain uses TRBV28 and TRBJ2-1; D could derive from TRBD1 or TRBD2 (5 bases each). V was cut by 0 bases and J by 8 bases, with 14 bases left in between. There are 15 residues in the CDR3. The germline gives CDR1 MDHEN, CDR2 SYDVKM. The CDR3 DNA follows: TGTGCCAGCAGTTTATGGGGGACCCCCATGGATGAGCAGTTCTTC. This gives the protein CASSLWGTPMDEQFF.